The 16 T cell receptor beta chains presented below share a single source sample, sequenced in a study of OX40 agonist ivuxolimab in advanced cancers. Using immunoSEQ multiplex PCR, the repertoire was profiled, and TCRdb retains in-frame clones only, with some absent. The sample has roughly 81,000 clones, around 94% seen once. Sequencing was performed on CD4+ or CD8+ T cells sorted from blood, taken in a trial of the OX40 agonist ivuxolimab. These receptors were taken from an adult with an advanced solid tumor such as melanoma, head and neck, liver or kidney cancer.

The chain recombines TRBV11-3 with TRBJ2-7; 12 bases fit TRBD1. V lost 5 bases, J lost 8 bases, and 7 bases stayed unmatched. The CDR3 sequence is 14 residues long. CDR1 SGHNT and CDR2 YENEEA come from the germline V gene. The CDR3 is CASSLGTGGGKQYF. DNA for the CDR3: TGTGCCAGCAGCCTCGGGACAGGGGGCGGCAAGCAGTACTTC.

V is TRBV27 and J is TRBJ2-6, with D perhaps matching TRBD2 (6 bases). Germline V gives CDR1 MNHEY, CDR2 SMNVEV (reference sequence). V was cut by 3 bases and J by 2 bases, with 11 bases left in between. The CDR3 has 16 amino acids. The CDR3 DNA follows: TGTGCCAGCAGTTTCGGGGGAGTGGCTGGGGCCAACGTCCTGACTTTC. Its translation: CASSFGGVAGANVLTF.

V gene TRBV15 combines with J gene TRBJ2-1, with 8 positions matching TRBD1. This CDR3 comprises 17 residues. The V segment lost 4 bases and the J segment 9 bases; nucleotides outside the gene matches: 17. Germline V lookup: CDR1 LNHNV, CDR2 YYDKDF (reference sequence). CDR3: CATSKSKRTGYFSEQFF. In DNA, the CDR3 is TGTGCCACCAGCAAGAGCAAGAGGACAGGGTACTTTTCTGAGCAGTTCTTC.

This clone was seen a handful of times. The chain recombines TRBV6-1 with TRBJ1-2; D gene uncertain. CDR1 is MNHNS and CDR2 is SASEGT in the germline V gene. V was cut by 4 bases and J by 3 bases, with 18 bases left in between. The CDR3 consists of 16 residues. CDR3 residues: CASSGEWLRSDYGYTF. The CDR3 DNA follows: TGTGCCAGCAGTGGGGAGTGGTTAAGGAGTGACTATGGCTACACCTTC.

V usage is TRBV5-1 and J usage is TRBJ2-1; 9 positions match TRBD2. V lost 2 bases to trimming and J lost 9 bases; unmatched junction nucleotides: 3. The CDR3 has 13 amino acids. Germline values: CDR1 SGHRS, CDR2 YFSETQ. The CDR3 bases are TGCGCCAGCAGCTTAGCGGGAGGTGTTGAGCAGTTCTTC. It specifies CASSLAGGVEQFF.

The chain recombines TRBV7-6 with TRBJ2-1; D not resolved. Germline V gene lookup returns CDR1 SGHVS and CDR2 FNYEAQ. Trimming took off 1 base at V and 6 bases at J, with 13 bases between the two ends. The CDR3 covers 15 residues. The CDR3 sequence is CASSLVEDFINEQFF. The CDR3 DNA is TGTGCCAGCAGCTTAGTAGAGGATTTTATCAATGAGCAGTTCTTC.

This chain uses TRBV6-5 with TRBJ1-4; 9 nucleotides match TRBD1. The CDR3 extends over 14 amino acids. The V and J ends lost 2 bases and 14 bases, in that order; junction bases with no gene match: 9. Germline V gives CDR1 MNHEY, CDR2 SVGAGI. The CDR3 nucleotides are TGTGCCAGCAGTTACAGATCCACCGGGACAGGGCTGTTTTTT. Translating gives CASSYRSTGTGLFF.

As DNA, the CDR3 is TGTGCCAGTAGTATTACAGGGACCTACGAGCAGTACTTC. This codes for CASSITGTYEQYF. The chain combines TRBV19 with TRBJ2-7; D possibly corresponds to TRBD1 (6 bases). The CDR3 is 13 amino acids. CDR1 and CDR2 (germline): LNHDA, SQIVND (reference sequence). V was pared by 3 bases and J by 2 bases, with 8 bases between.

This chain joins TRBV9 and TRBJ2-3; a weak D match, TRBD2 (5 bases). The germline V gene has CDR1 SGDLS and CDR2 YYNGEE. Trimming took 1 base from V and 4 from J, leaving 7 bases between them. CDR3 size: 13 residues. The CDR3 DNA is TGTGCCAGCAGCGTAAATAGCGCAGATACGCAGTATTTT. Translation gives CASSVNSADTQYF.

This rearrangement joins TRBV19 to TRBJ2-7, with TRBD1 as a possible D gene (6 bases). Germline V gene data show CDR1 as LNHDA and CDR2 as SQIVND (reference sequence). The CDR3 totals 15 residues. The germline V and J ends were trimmed by 3 bases and 3 bases, with 15 bases remaining between them. CDR3 sequence: CASSITGHPVYEQYF. CDR3 in DNA: TGTGCCAGTAGTATTACGGGACATCCCGTCTACGAGCAGTACTTC.

In this sample, this clone turned up once. The chain is built from TRBV14 and TRBJ2-7, with TRBD1 matching 11 bases. V shed 3 bases and J 6 bases; nucleotides not matched to a gene: 1. CDR3 length: 13 amino acids. The germline CDR1 and CDR2 sequences are SGHDN and FVKESK. The CDR3 bases are TGTGCCAGCAGCCATGGGACAGGGGGCGAGCAGTACTTC. Translated, it gives CASSHGTGGEQYF. The complete variable domain, with remaining parts taken from reference TRBV14 and TRBJ2-7, reads EAGVTQFPSHSVIEKGQTVTLRCDPISGHDNLYWYRRVMGKEIKFLLHFVKESKQDESGMPNNRFLAERTGGTYSTLKVQPAELEDSGVYFCASSHGTGGEQYFGPGTRLTVT.

The chain has TRBV10-2 and TRBJ2-7; TRBD2 aligns across 8 bases. Germline-derived CDR1 and CDR2 are WSHSY and SAAADI. The CDR3 totals 15 residues. The V gene end was trimmed by 3 bases and the J gene end by 0 bases; junction bases not matched to a gene: 4. CDR3 protein: CASSDVREVSYEQYF. Written as DNA, the CDR3 is TGCGCCAGCAGTGACGTGCGGGAGGTCTCCTACGAGCAGTACTTC.

The chain is built from TRBV5-8 and TRBJ2-4; 8 positions match TRBD2. The V and J ends lost 5 bases and 0 bases, in that order; junction bases with no gene match: 10. Germline assignment: CDR1 SGHTS and CDR2 YDEGEE. There are 17 residues in the CDR3. The CDR3 DNA reads TGTGCCAGCAGGCGGGGGGCAGGACAGCTAGCCAAAAACATTCAGTACTTC. Residues: CASRRGAGQLAKNIQYF.

The chain recombines TRBV6-5 with TRBJ2-7; TRBD1 might be the D (6 bases). Trimming shortened V by 2 bases and J by 6 bases, and 8 bases separated the two germline ends. CDR1 is MNHEY and CDR2 is SVGAGI in the germline V gene. The CDR3 has 12 residues. The CDR3 here is CASSYTGSEQYF. The CDR3 DNA is TGTGCCAGCAGTTACACAGGGAGCGAGCAGTACTTC.

The gene calls are TRBV9 and TRBJ1-4, with 12 bases lining up with TRBD1. From germline, CDR1 is SGDLS and CDR2 YYNGEE. There are 15 residues in the CDR3. V shed 0 bases, J shed 10 bases, and the junction held 4 bases outside the gene matches. The CDR3 loop reads CASSVEGQGAGKLFF. The CDR3 nucleotides are TGTGCCAGCAGCGTAGAGGGACAGGGGGCTGGAAAACTGTTTTTT.

This clone was seen once. CDR3 in DNA: TGTGCCAGCAGCTTAAGGGGGCCTCTTCACAAGAATACGCAGTATTTT. It translates to CASSLRGPLHKNTQYF. The chain couples TRBV7-3 to TRBJ2-3, with D possibly matching TRBD1 (6 bases). Trimming left V 1 base short and J 7 bases short, with 18 bases between. The germline gives CDR1 SGHTA, CDR2 FQGTGA. CDR3 length equals 16 residues. Full variable domain (remainder filled in from reference TRBV7-3 and TRBJ2-3): GAGVSQTPSNKVTEKGKYVELRCDPISGHTALYWYRQSLGQGPEFLIYFQGTGAADDSGLPNDRFFAVRPEGSVSTLKIQRTERGDSAVYLCASSLRGPLHKNTQYFGPGTRLTVL.